The 25 T cell receptor beta chains listed next were all sequenced from one sample in a study of human CD8 memory T cell subsets (dated by TCRdb to the early 2020s). Sequencing instrument: NextSeq 550. A Human TCR Profiling Kit was used to prepare UMI-labeled 5' RACE TCRbeta libraries. The reads, reprocessed by TCRdb, yield one row per CDR3 protein sequence and no DNA. The table for this sample lists roughly 7,000 distinct CDR3 sequences. Jointly, the top ten make up around 22% of the sample. The sequenced sample consisted of CD8+ stem-like memory T cells (TSCM and TCM) sorted from PBMCs. The sample's cell subset or site, from its label and the paper: stem-like memory CD8 T cells (TSTEM), CCR7+ PD-1- TIGIT-. Receptors were obtained from a human donor in good health.

The chain employs TRBV7-8 and TRBJ1-1; TCRdb's D gene call, TRBD1, goes unchecked for lack of DNA. The CDR3 is made up of 14 amino acids. The V gene's germline CDR1 is SGHVS and CDR2 FQNEAQ. The CDR3 reads CASSLLDRALEAFF. The variable domain in full, with the rest retrieved from reference TRBV7-8 and TRBJ1-1, is GAGVSQSPRYKVAKRGQDVALRCDPISGHVSLFWYQQALGQGPEFLTYFQNEAQLDKSGLPSDRFFAERPEGSVSTLKIQRTQQEDSAVYLCASSLLDRALEAFFGQGTRLTVV.

The CDR3 loop reads CASSLGLEMTNYGYTF. This sequence joins TRBV5-1 and TRBJ1-2. CDR3 length: 16 amino acids. CDR1 SGHRS and CDR2 YFSETQ come from the germline V gene.

The V gene is TRBV27, the J gene TRBJ2-7; the TCRdb call, TRBD1, lacks DNA for checking. The germline V gene encodes CDR1 MNHEY and CDR2 SMNVEV (reference sequence). This CDR3 contains 12 residues. CDR3 sequence reads: CASSPGRLEQYF.

The rearrangement uses TRBV6-6 and TRBJ1-5; TCRdb reports TRBD1, a call that lacks DNA to check it against. This CDR3 is built from 16 residues. Germline lookup yields CDR1 MNHNY and CDR2 SVGAGI (reference sequence). CDR3 sequence: CASSYSDRRFNQPQHF.

This rearrangement joins TRBV28 to TRBJ2-5; checking the TCRdb D call of TRBD1 is not possible without DNA. This CDR3 region has 14 residues. Germline lookup yields CDR1 MDHEN and CDR2 SYDVKM. This CDR3 is CASSSWTGGETQYF.

This chain joins TRBV6-6 and TRBJ2-7; with no DNA, the TCRdb D assignment of TRBD1 cannot be verified. In germline, CDR1 is MNHNY, CDR2 SVGAGI (reference sequence). This CDR3 spans 12 amino acids. The CDR3 region is CASTGGTYEQYF.

The chain uses TRBV13 and TRBJ2-2; TCRdb designates TRBD1, a call that cannot be tested without DNA. There are 16 residues in the CDR3. The V gene's germline CDR1 is PRHDT and CDR2 FYEKMQ (reference sequence). CDR3 sequence reads: CASSFGAGGSPGELFF.

This chain connects TRBV6-1 to TRBJ1-1; absent DNA, TCRdb's TRBD1 call cannot be checked. The CDR3 runs to 15 residues. Germline-derived CDR1 and CDR2 are MNHNS and SASEGT. The CDR3 reads CASSEAQGSNTEAFF.

The chain recombines TRBV28 with TRBJ2-7; TCRdb lists TRBD1, though no DNA is available to test this call. This CDR3 spans 15 amino acids. Per germline, CDR1 MDHEN and CDR2 SYDVKM. The CDR3 loop reads CASSGRDSYTYEQYF.

The genes are TRBV7-2 and TRBJ2-3; lacking DNA, the TRBD1 call made by TCRdb goes unchecked. This CDR3 has 15 amino acids. Germline CDR1 is SGHTA and CDR2 is FQGNSA. This CDR3 is CASSALGSQTDTQYF. Supplemented by reference TRBV7-2 and TRBJ2-3, the full variable domain reads GAGVSQSPSNKVTEKGKDVELRCDPISGHTALYWYRQSLGQGLEFLIYFQGNSAPDKSGLPSDRFSAERTGGSVSTLTIQRTQQEDSAVYLCASSALGSQTDTQYFGPGTRLTVL.

The chain joins TRBV29-1 to TRBJ1-2. The CDR3 runs to 11 residues. Germline V gene sequence: CDR1 SQVTM, CDR2 ANQGSEA. CDR3 amino acids: CSVEHDYGYTF.

The chain carries TRBV27 and TRBJ2-7; with no DNA, the TCRdb D assignment of TRBD2 cannot be verified. CDR3 size: 14 residues. Per the germline V gene, CDR1 is MNHEY and CDR2 is SMNVEV (reference sequence). The CDR3 sequence is CASSFLAASYEQYF.

This sequence joins TRBV4-2 and TRBJ2-2; TCRdb selects TRBD2, and the lack of DNA leaves this call unchecked. The CDR3 is made up of 16 amino acids. Germline CDR1 LGHNA, CDR2 YNFKEQ. The CDR3 sequence is CASSQYSSGSAGELFF.

V and J are TRBV7-6 and TRBJ2-3; TCRdb designates TRBD1, a call that cannot be tested without DNA. Germline-derived CDR1 and CDR2 are SGHVS and FNYEAQ. This CDR3 contains 16 residues. The CDR3 sequence is CASSTRGGGGTDTQYF.

The J gene is TRBJ2-1, the V gene TRBV14; with no DNA, the TCRdb D assignment of TRBD2 cannot be verified. Per the germline V gene, CDR1 is SGHDN and CDR2 is FVKESK. CDR3 size: 13 residues. Here the CDR3 reads CASSLGLANEQFF. The full variable domain, with the rest looked up from reference TRBV14 and TRBJ2-1, is EAGVTQFPSHSVIEKGQTVTLRCDPISGHDNLYWYRRVMGKEIKFLLHFVKESKQDESGMPNNRFLAERTGGTYSTLKVQPAELEDSGVYFCASSLGLANEQFFGPGTRLTVL.

The gene calls are TRBV5-1 and TRBJ2-7; TCRdb selects TRBD1, and the lack of DNA leaves this call unchecked. Per the germline V gene, CDR1 is SGHRS and CDR2 is YFSETQ. This CDR3 is 13 amino acids long. CDR3 amino acids: CASSPPRVEEQYF.

The genes are TRBV24-1 and TRBJ1-4; the TRBD1 assignment by TCRdb is unverifiable without DNA. Germline V lookup: CDR1 KGHDR, CDR2 SFDVKD. This CDR3 has 13 residues. CDR3 sequence: CATRAGEEEKLFF.

CDR3 in amino acids: CASSPPGEQFF. The V call is TRBV28, the J call TRBJ2-1; TCRdb calls TRBD1, which cannot be checked without DNA. This CDR3 is built from 11 residues. Germline V gene sequence: CDR1 MDHEN, CDR2 SYDVKM.

The rearrangement uses TRBV14 and TRBJ1-4. The CDR3 consists of 13 residues. CDR1 is SGHDN and CDR2 is FVKESK in the germline V gene. The chain's CDR3 is CASSQDSLEKLFF. The whole variable domain, filled in from reference TRBV14 and TRBJ1-4, reads EAGVTQFPSHSVIEKGQTVTLRCDPISGHDNLYWYRRVMGKEIKFLLHFVKESKQDESGMPNNRFLAERTGGTYSTLKVQPAELEDSGVYFCASSQDSLEKLFFGSGTQLSVL.

This clonotype ranks as medium-sized in terms of frequency. This chain joins TRBV7-9 and TRBJ2-7; the TCRdb D gene call, TRBD2, has no DNA to confirm it. Germline-derived CDR1 and CDR2 are SEHNR and FQNEAQ (reference sequence). The CDR3 runs 17 residues. The CDR3 spells CASSLSSGGLSSYEQYF.

The chain has TRBV29-1 and TRBJ2-7; the TCRdb call, TRBD2, lacks DNA for checking. CDR3 size: 15 residues. Germline V gene lookup returns CDR1 SQVTM and CDR2 ANQGSEA. The CDR3 protein is CSVPSGTSESSEQYF.

The chain links TRBV28 to TRBJ1-3. The germline V gene encodes CDR1 MDHEN and CDR2 SYDVKM. The length of the CDR3 is 13 residues. CDR3 in amino acids: CASSVDGGNTIYF.

The chain has TRBV10-3 and TRBJ2-2; TCRdb's assignment of TRBD1 cannot be checked, as there is no DNA. CDR3 length: 16 amino acids. Looked up from germline, CDR1 is ENHRY and CDR2 is SYGVKD. The CDR3: CAISAGTEVNTGELFF.

The chain links TRBV7-9 to TRBJ2-1; the D call of TRBD2 rests on TCRdb alone, since no DNA is present to check it. CDR3 length: 14 amino acids. Per the germline V gene, CDR1 is SEHNR and CDR2 is FQNEAQ (reference sequence). The CDR3 region is CASSLLLADNEQFF.

V is TRBV5-1 and J is TRBJ2-1; TCRdb calls TRBD2, which cannot be checked without DNA. The CDR3 has 15 residues. The germline V gene encodes CDR1 SGHRS and CDR2 YFSETQ. CDR3 sequence reads: CASSPGLAGVYEQFF.